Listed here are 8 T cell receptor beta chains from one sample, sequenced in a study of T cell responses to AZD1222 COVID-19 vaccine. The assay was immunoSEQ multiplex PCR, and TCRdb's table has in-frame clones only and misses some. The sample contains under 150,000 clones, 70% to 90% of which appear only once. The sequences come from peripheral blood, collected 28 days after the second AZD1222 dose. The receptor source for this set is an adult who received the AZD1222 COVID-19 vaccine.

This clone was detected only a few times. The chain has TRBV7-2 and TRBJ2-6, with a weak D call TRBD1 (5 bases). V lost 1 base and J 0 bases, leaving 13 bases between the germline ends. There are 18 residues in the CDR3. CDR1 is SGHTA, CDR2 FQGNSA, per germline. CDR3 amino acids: CASSLVTGITSGANVLTF. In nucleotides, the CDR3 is TGTGCCAGCAGCTTAGTCACAGGCATTACCTCTGGGGCCAACGTCCTGACTTTC.

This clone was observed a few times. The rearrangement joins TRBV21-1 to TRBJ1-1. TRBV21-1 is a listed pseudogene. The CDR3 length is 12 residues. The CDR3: CASGEGYTEAFF. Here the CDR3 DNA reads TGTGCCAGCGGGGAGGGGTACACTGAAGCTTTCTTT.

The CDR3, as DNA: TGTGCCAGCAGTTCGCAGGGTTTCTCCGAGCAGTACTTC. This encodes CASSSQGFSEQYF. This chain links TRBV6-5 with TRBJ2-7; D is perhaps TRBD1 (5 bases). The CDR3 sequence is 13 residues long. V was trimmed by 4 bases and J by 6 bases, leaving 13 bases between them. Germline CDR1 is MNHEY and CDR2 is SVGAGI.

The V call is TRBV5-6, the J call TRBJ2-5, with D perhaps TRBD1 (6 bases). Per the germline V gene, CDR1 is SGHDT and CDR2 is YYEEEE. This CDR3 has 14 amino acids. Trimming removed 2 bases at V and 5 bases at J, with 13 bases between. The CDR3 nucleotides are TGTGCCAGCAGCTTCGGGACACCGATTGAGACCCAGTACTTC. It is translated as CASSFGTPIETQYF.

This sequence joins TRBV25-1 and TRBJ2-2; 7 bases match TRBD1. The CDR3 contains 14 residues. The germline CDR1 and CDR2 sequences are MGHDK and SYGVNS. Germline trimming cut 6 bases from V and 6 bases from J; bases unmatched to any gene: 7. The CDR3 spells CASRPGTAAGELFF. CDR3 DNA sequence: TGTGCCAGCAGACCTGGGACAGCGGCCGGGGAGCTGTTTTTT.

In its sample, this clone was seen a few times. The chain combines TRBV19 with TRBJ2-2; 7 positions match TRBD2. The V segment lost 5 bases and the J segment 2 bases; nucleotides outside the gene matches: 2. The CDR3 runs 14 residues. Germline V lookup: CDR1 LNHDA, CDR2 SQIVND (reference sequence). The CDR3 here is CASSWGGNTGELFF. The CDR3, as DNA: TGTGCCAGTAGTTGGGGGGGAAACACCGGGGAGCTGTTTTTT.

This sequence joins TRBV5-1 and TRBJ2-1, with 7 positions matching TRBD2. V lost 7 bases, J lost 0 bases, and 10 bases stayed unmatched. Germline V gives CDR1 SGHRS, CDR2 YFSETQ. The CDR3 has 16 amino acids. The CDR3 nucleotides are TGCGCCAGCTCCCGGGGAGCGGGGAGCTCCTACAATGAGCAGTTCTTC. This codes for CASSRGAGSSYNEQFF.

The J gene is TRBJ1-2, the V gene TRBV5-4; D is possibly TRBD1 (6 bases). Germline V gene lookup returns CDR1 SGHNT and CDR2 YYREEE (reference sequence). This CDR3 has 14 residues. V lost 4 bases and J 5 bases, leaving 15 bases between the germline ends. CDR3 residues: CASSSRQANYGYTF. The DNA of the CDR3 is TGTGCCAGCAGCAGTAGACAGGCCAATTATGGCTACACCTTC.